This passage covers 9 T cell receptor beta chains from one sample sequenced in a study of shared clonotypes between healthy human individuals. Produced via immunoSEQ multiplex PCR; TCRdb's table is partial and in-frame only. The sample records about half a million clones, 70% to 80% being singletons. Sequenced material: PBMCs. The receptors were sampled from a woman aged 40 to 55 in good health. Some clones in this sample may be carry-over from other donors' samples.

About this clone itself: Other nucleotide sequences from this sample produce the same CDR3. The rearrangement links TRBV18 to TRBJ1-1; TRBD1 matches at 7 bases. With V trimmed by 1 base and J by 0 bases, 2 bases remained unmatched. Germline V gives CDR1 KGHSH, CDR2 LQKENI. This CDR3 contains 15 residues. In nucleotides, the CDR3 is TGTGCCAGCTCACCACGGCAGGGGGTGAACACTGAAGCTTTCTTT. Amino acid sequence: CASSPRQGVNTEAFF.

This clone occurred once. A read error may be the cause here, since a much bigger clone is one base away. In the same sample, other DNA sequences code for this CDR3. The rearrangement links TRBV4-2 to TRBJ1-4; 9 positions agree with TRBD1. Germline V gives CDR1 LGHNA, CDR2 YNFKEQ. This CDR3 has 15 residues. CDR3 residues: CASSQDRGFNEKLFF. The CDR3 bases are TGTGCCAGCAGCCAGGACAGGGGCTTTAATGAAAAACTGTTCTTT.

This chain links TRBV7-2 with TRBJ2-5, with 11 bases identical to TRBD2. The CDR3 has 16 amino acids. Unmatched junction bases numbered 12, after V lost 5 bases and J lost 7 bases. CDR1 and CDR2 from the germline V gene are SGHTA and FQGNSA. The CDR3, as DNA: TGTGCCAGCAGCCCCGAGGGACTAGCGGCGTTCGGGACCCAGTACTTC. Protein sequence: CASSPEGLAAFGTQYF.

A few counts support this clone. This rearrangement joins TRBV7-2 to TRBJ2-5, with D tentatively TRBD1 or TRBD2 (5 bases each). The J call may be faulty, since TRBJ2-7 better matches the DNA end. Germline V CDR1 and CDR2: SGHTA, FQGNSA. The CDR3 contains 15 residues. The CDR3 coding sequence is TGTGCCAGCAGCTTTCGGGGCTCCATGACCTACGAGCAGTACTTC. Translated, it gives CASSFRGSMTYEQYF.

The chain has TRBV7-9 and TRBJ2-6; D remains unclear. Germline CDR1 reads SEHNR; CDR2 reads FQNEAQ (reference sequence). The CDR3 is made up of 12 amino acids. V shed 7 bases and J shed 2 bases, with 3 bases lying between them. In nucleotides, the CDR3 is TGTGCCAGCACTACTGGGGCCAACGTCCTGACTTTC. Translation gives CASTTGANVLTF.

This clone came up a few times. A far larger clone differs by one base, so this is likely a read error. This sample includes further DNA sequences coding for the same CDR3. This chain links TRBV30 with TRBJ1-1; D is possibly TRBD1 (5 bases). Germline CDR1 GTSNPN, CDR2 SVGIG (reference sequence). The CDR3 covers 11 residues. CDR3 residues: CAWGAVAEAFF. CDR3 coding DNA: TGTGCCTGGGGGGCTGTGGCTGAAGCTTTCTTC.

As for this clone: A single base separates this from a much larger clone, so it may be a read error. The chain joins TRBV27 to TRBJ2-3, with D unresolved. CDR1 is MNHEY and CDR2 is SMNVEV in the germline V gene (reference sequence). This CDR3 has 13 amino acids. The chain's CDR3 is CASSSPTSDTRYF. In DNA, the CDR3 is TGTGCCAGCAGTTCACCCACGTCAGATACGCGGTATTTT.

On this clone itself: It may be a read error: a sequence one base away is much more abundant. The V gene is TRBV9, the J gene TRBJ2-7; TRBD1 agrees at 9 bases. The CDR3 covers 15 residues. Germline assignment: CDR1 SGDLS and CDR2 YYNGEE. Unmatched junction bases numbered 11, after V lost 3 bases and J lost 7 bases. CDR3 in amino acids: CASSAPGQGGGEQYF. The DNA for the CDR3 is TGTGCCAGCAGCGCACCGGGACAGGGAGGAGGAGAGCAGTACTTC.

This clone has a single count. The chain uses TRBV21-1 and TRBJ1-2; the table's D gene call, TRBD1, was not cross checked with the DNA. TRBV21-1 is a pseudogene. The CDR3 is 15 residues long. The CDR3 is CASTQGQGKWDGYTF. The CDR3 DNA sequence: TGTGCCAGCACCCAAGGACAGGGGAAGTGGGATGGCTACACCTTC.